The 28 T cell receptor beta chains below come from one sample, sequenced in a study of blood T cells in healthy people across ages. It was with a sample-barcoded 5' primer and a J-beta primer mix that a second PCR of roughly 7 to 12 cycles was run. MiXCR, run by TCRdb on the 5' RACE reads, gives a single entry per CDR3 protein. The sample consists of around 1,700,000 distinct CDR3 sequences, approximately 28% of them appearing once. Source material: blood. These receptors all come from a woman aged 25 to 39 in good health.

The chain employs TRBV6-2 or TRBV6-3 and TRBJ2-1; no clear D. This CDR3 contains 17 residues. Trimming pared 5 bases from V and 0 bases from J, leaving 17 bases between. From germline, CDR1 is MNHEY and CDR2 SVGEGT. The CDR3 region is CASSRRIARSSYNEQFF. The DNA of the CDR3 is TGTGCCAGCAGTCGAAGAATAGCCCGAAGCTCCTACAATGAGCAGTTCTTC.

The chain is built from TRBV28 and TRBJ2-1; 7 nucleotides align to TRBD1. This CDR3 contains 16 residues. CDR1 is MDHEN and CDR2 is SYDVKM in the germline V gene. With 5 bases clipped from V and 5 bases from J, the junction kept 12 bases outside the gene matches. The DNA of the CDR3 is TGTGCCAGCAGTCTGTGGGACAGTCTTGGCAACAATGAGCAGTTCTTC. Protein sequence: CASSLWDSLGNNEQFF.

On this clonotype itself: Being one base from a much bigger clone, this may be a read error. The V gene is TRBV29-1, the J gene TRBJ2-5; unclear D gene. Germline CDR1 is SQVTM and CDR2 is ANQGSEA. This CDR3 has 13 amino acids. V was clipped by 6 bases and J by 5 bases, with 16 bases between them. The CDR3 sequence is CSVKFAEAETQYF. CDR3 nucleotide sequence: TGCAGCGTCAAGTTCGCGGAAGCGGAGACCCAGTACTTC.

The J gene is TRBJ1-4, the V gene TRBV5-5, with 7 bases fitting TRBD1. CDR1 SGHKS and CDR2 YYEKEE come from the germline V gene (reference sequence). This CDR3 spans 14 amino acids. The trim removed 6 bases at V and 7 bases at J, leaving 9 bases unmatched. CDR3 region: CASNQRGQGEKLFF. CDR3 bases: TGTGCCAGCAACCAAAGGGGGCAAGGTGAAAAACTGTTTTTT.

In DNA, the CDR3 is TGTGCCAGCAGTGCCCAAGGACAGGGTCACTATGGCTACACCTTC. Its translation: CASSAQGQGHYGYTF. The chain is built from TRBV2 and TRBJ1-2; TRBD1 aligns across 8 bases. The junction had 7 bases not matched to a gene; V was cut back by 4 bases and J by 3 bases. The CDR3 length is 15 residues. Germline-derived CDR1 and CDR2 are SNHLY and FYNNEI.

J is TRBJ1-2 and V is TRBV28; TRBD1 might be the D (5 bases). V was clipped by 2 bases and J by 3 bases, with 7 bases between them. The V gene's germline CDR1 is MDHEN and CDR2 SYDVKM. The CDR3 extends over 13 amino acids. This CDR3 reads CASSLLRDYGYTF. Written as DNA, the CDR3 is TGTGCCAGCAGTTTACTCAGGGACTATGGCTACACCTTC.

The V gene is TRBV20-1, the J gene TRBJ1-1; TRBD1 might be the D (6 bases). V shed 3 bases and J shed 7 bases, with 15 bases lying between them. Germline V gives CDR1 DFQATT, CDR2 SNEGSKA (reference sequence). The CDR3 is 13 residues long. The CDR3 sequence is CSAREGQPNEAFF. The CDR3, as DNA: TGCAGTGCTAGGGAGGGACAACCGAATGAAGCTTTCTTT.

In its sample, this clonotype was seen a few times. This chain uses TRBV28 with TRBJ2-6; no reliable D call. Germline V gives CDR1 MDHEN, CDR2 SYDVKM. V gave up 7 bases and J gave up 0 bases, with 10 bases separating them. The CDR3 is made up of 15 amino acids. The DNA of the CDR3 is TGTGCCAGCATGAACCCAGGCTCTGGGGCCAACGTCCTGACTTTC. Amino acid sequence: CASMNPGSGANVLTF.

This clonotype was counted ten times or more. The chain uses TRBV12-3 or TRBV12-4 and TRBJ2-1; 8 bases map to TRBD2. The CDR3 loop spans 18 amino acids. Trimming at V came to 4 bases and at J to 0 bases, leaving 11 bases not matched to a gene. CDR3 protein: CASSSPPQAGVSYNEQFF. CDR3 sequence (DNA): TGTGCCAGCAGTTCTCCCCCCCAAGCGGGAGTCTCCTACAATGAGCAGTTCTTC.

The genes are TRBV6-1 and TRBJ2-1; 9 positions match TRBD2. This CDR3 has 14 residues. V lost 3 bases, J lost 7 bases, and 4 bases stayed unmatched. Germline lookup yields CDR1 MNHNS and CDR2 SASEGT. CDR3 sequence (DNA): TGTGCCAGCAGTGATTTTAGCGGGGGTAATGAGCAGTTCTTC. As protein: CASSDFSGGNEQFF.

This clonotype has only a few counts. The gene calls are TRBV29-1 and TRBJ2-3, with 8 bases fitting TRBD2. This CDR3 spans 13 amino acids. CDR1 and CDR2 from the germline V gene are SQVTM and ANQGSEA. J lost 4 bases, V lost 7 bases, and 7 bases had no gene match. CDR3 loop: CSAQTSGADTQYF. The CDR3 coding sequence is TGCAGCGCACAAACTAGCGGAGCAGATACGCAGTATTTT.

This clonotype was seen a handful of times. The V gene is TRBV29-1, the J gene TRBJ1-2, with unresolved D. V shed 1 base and J shed 10 bases, with 13 bases lying between them. Germline CDR1 is SQVTM and CDR2 is ANQGSEA. The CDR3 runs 12 residues. CDR3 sequence: CSVEGTRGDYTF. As DNA, the CDR3 is TGCAGCGTTGAAGGTACCCGGGGAGACTACACCTTC.

This clonotype was seen more than once but under ten times. The chain links TRBV11-1 to TRBJ2-1; the match to TRBD2 covers 7 bases. The CDR3 consists of 16 residues. V shed 3 bases and J 2 bases; nucleotides not matched to a gene: 7. Germline V gives CDR1 SGHAT, CDR2 FQDESV (reference sequence). This CDR3 is CASSFFGAGAYNEQFF. In DNA, the CDR3 is TGTGCCAGCAGCTTTTTTGGTGCGGGGGCCTACAATGAGCAGTTCTTC.

This clonotype has at least ten counts. The rearrangement links TRBV9 to TRBJ2-7; D might be TRBD1 (6 bases). Germline values: CDR1 SGDLS, CDR2 YYNGEE. CDR3 length: 14 amino acids. Trimming removed 3 bases from V and 2 bases from J, with 12 bases in between. In DNA, the CDR3 is TGTGCCAGCAGCGACCGGGACACCCCCTACGAGCAGTACTTC. Translating gives CASSDRDTPYEQYF.

This clonotype was found many times. The rearrangement links TRBV28 to TRBJ2-7; D gene unclear. This CDR3 region has 10 residues. Looked up from germline, CDR1 is MDHEN and CDR2 is SYDVKM. V lost 4 bases, J lost 5 bases, and 3 bases lay in between. The CDR3 region has the DNA TGTGCCAGCAGTTCGGACGAGCAGTACTTC. Residues: CASSSDEQYF.

This chain joins TRBV7-7 and TRBJ2-7, with 8 bases identical to TRBD1. The ends lost 3 bases at V and 2 bases at J; junction bases unmatched: 9. The germline CDR1 and CDR2 sequences are SSHAT and FNYEAQ (reference sequence). The CDR3 loop spans 16 amino acids. The DNA of the CDR3 is TGTGCCAGCAGCTTGGGGCCGGACAGGGCTGCCTACGAGCAGTACTTC. Translation: CASSLGPDRAAYEQYF.

This clonotype was picked up a small number of times. This chain uses TRBV7-2 with TRBJ2-7; the match to TRBD2 covers 10 bases. Germline trimming cut 5 bases from V and 2 bases from J; bases unmatched to any gene: 6. Germline V CDR1 and CDR2: SGHTA, FQGNSA. The CDR3 consists of 15 residues. This chain's CDR3 is CASSHTSGDAYEQYF. The CDR3 nucleotides are TGTGCCAGCAGCCATACTAGCGGGGATGCCTACGAGCAGTACTTC.

V usage is TRBV12-3 or TRBV12-4 and J usage is TRBJ2-7; 11 nucleotides align to TRBD2. The trim removed 6 bases at V and 3 bases at J, leaving 7 bases unmatched. This CDR3 region has 15 residues. The CDR3 here is CASSPLSGRVYEQYF. CDR3 coding DNA: TGTGCCAGCAGCCCTCTTAGCGGGAGGGTCTACGAGCAGTACTTC.

This chain's CDR3 is CASSHPSGRTPRGDEQYF. In DNA, the CDR3 is TGCGCCAGCAGCCATCCAAGCGGGAGGACCCCCCGGGGGGACGAGCAGTACTTC. The chain links TRBV5-1 to TRBJ2-7, with 9 positions matching TRBD2. Germline V CDR1 and CDR2: SGHRS, YFSETQ. The ends lost 4 bases at V and 5 bases at J; junction bases unmatched: 19. The CDR3 length is 18 residues.

This clonotype appeared once. This chain links TRBV28 with TRBJ2-1; the match to TRBD1 covers 8 bases. There are 15 residues in the CDR3. CDR1 is MDHEN and CDR2 is SYDVKM in the germline V gene. The V gene end was trimmed by 3 bases and the J gene end by 10 bases; junction bases not matched to a gene: 11. The CDR3 reads CASSFRDSYRGEQFF. Written as DNA, the CDR3 is TGTGCCAGCAGTTTCCGGGACAGTTACAGGGGGGAGCAGTTCTTC. The variable domain in full, with the rest retrieved from reference TRBV28 and TRBJ2-1, is DVKVTQSSRYLVKRTGEKVFLECVQDMDHENMFWYRQDPGLGLRLIYFSYDVKMKEKGDIPEGYSVSREKKERFSLILESASTNQTSMYLCASSFRDSYRGEQFFGPGTRLTVL.

The chain joins TRBV7-9 to TRBJ2-6, with a possible D match to TRBD1 (5 bases). Germline V lookup: CDR1 SEHNR, CDR2 FQNEAQ (reference sequence). The V and J ends lost 3 bases and 10 bases respectively, with 10 bases between them. The CDR3 is made up of 13 amino acids. CDR3 amino acids: CASSFETVNVLTF. CDR3 DNA sequence: TGTGCCAGCAGCTTTGAGACAGTAAACGTCCTGACTTTC. Drawing the rest from reference TRBV7-9 and TRBJ2-6, the complete variable domain is DTGVSQNPRHKITKRGQNVTFRCDPISEHNRLYWYRQTLGQGPEFLTYFQNEAQLEKSRLLSDRFSAERPKGSFSTLEIQRTEQGDSAMYLCASSFETVNVLTFGAGSRLTVL.

Only a few counts were recorded for this clonotype. The chain recombines TRBV7-9 with TRBJ2-1; 9 bases match TRBD1. The CDR3 is 17 amino acids. The germline V gene encodes CDR1 SEHNR and CDR2 FQNEAQ (reference sequence). The trim removed 8 bases at V and 3 bases at J, leaving 14 bases unmatched. CDR3 loop: CASVSGGQGIFYNEQFF. The CDR3 DNA follows: TGTGCCAGCGTAAGTGGTGGACAGGGGATTTTCTACAATGAGCAGTTCTTC.

The gene calls are TRBV6-5 and TRBJ2-7; 11 nucleotides match TRBD2. V shed 5 bases, J shed 4 bases, and the junction held 7 bases outside the gene matches. From germline, CDR1 is MNHEY and CDR2 SVGAGI. This CDR3 is 15 amino acids long. CDR3 loop: CASSGGTSGKYEQYF. Written as DNA, the CDR3 is TGTGCCAGCAGTGGCGGGACTAGCGGCAAGTACGAGCAGTACTTC.

This clonotype was found a few times. This chain uses TRBV4-3 with TRBJ2-7; D not resolved. This CDR3 contains 12 residues. Trimming took 3 bases from V and 6 from J, leaving 9 bases between them. Germline-derived CDR1 and CDR2 are LGHNA and YSLEER. The CDR3 DNA follows: TGCGCCAGCAGCCAGGGGAACGCCGAGCAGTACTTC. This gives the protein CASSQGNAEQYF.

This clonotype was found many times. The rearrangement uses TRBV12-3 or TRBV12-4 and TRBJ2-5; D uncertain. V shed 1 base and J shed 0 bases, with 3 bases lying between them. The CDR3 consists of 13 residues. The CDR3 bases are TGTGCCAGCAGTTTAGGGAACCAAGAGACCCAGTACTTC. Translating gives CASSLGNQETQYF.

This clonotype appeared many times. The V gene is TRBV7-9, the J gene TRBJ1-2, with D maybe TRBD1 (6 bases). The V gene's germline CDR1 is SEHNR and CDR2 FQNEAQ (reference sequence). This CDR3 is built from 15 residues. Between the trimmed V and J ends, which lost 5 bases and 0 bases, there was a span of 13 bases. The CDR3: CASSPTGASNYGYTF. The DNA for the CDR3 is TGTGCCAGCAGCCCAACGGGGGCCTCTAACTATGGCTACACCTTC.

This clonotype was found a few times. The chain joins TRBV20-1 to TRBJ2-3; the D is unclear. Germline lookup yields CDR1 DFQATT and CDR2 SNEGSKA (reference sequence). The V and J ends lost 3 bases and 3 bases respectively, with 13 bases between them. CDR3 size: 14 residues. CDR3: CSASATMLTDTQYF. CDR3 DNA: TGCAGTGCTAGCGCCACAATGCTTACAGATACGCAGTATTTT.

This clonotype was observed once. The rearrangement links TRBV12-3 or TRBV12-4 to TRBJ2-4, with TRBD2 matching over 8 bases. This CDR3 is 18 amino acids long. With 2 bases clipped from V and 13 bases from J, the junction kept 22 bases outside the gene matches. CDR3 sequence reads: CASSLPGPISGAYNEQYF. In nucleotides, the CDR3 is TGTGCCAGCAGTTTACCGGGGCCCATTAGCGGGGCGTACAATGAGCAGTACTTC.